The 22 T cell receptor beta chains reported below all come from one sample, sequenced in a study of cytomegalovirus exposure and HLA in healthy donors. PCR involved 60 Vbeta and 13 Jbeta primers. Assay used: immunoSEQ multiplex PCR; TCRdb lists only in-frame clones, some missing. The sample gives under 200,000 clones, 60% to 80% of which show up once; about 9.9% is in the top ten. The specimen was PBMCs. These TCRs come from a man aged 18 to 29 in good health and CMV-seropositive.

This clone occurred a few times. The chain uses TRBV5-4 and TRBJ2-5; a weak D match, TRBD2 (5 bases). V lost 3 bases and J 5 bases, leaving 11 bases between the germline ends. Germline lookup yields CDR1 SGHNT and CDR2 YYREEE (reference sequence). The CDR3 totals 13 residues. The CDR3 sequence is CASSYERRETQYF. CDR3 DNA: TGTGCCAGCAGCTACGAGAGGAGGGAGACCCAGTACTTC.

V gene TRBV7-9 combines with J gene TRBJ1-1; 7 bases agree with TRBD1. Germline CDR1 and CDR2: SEHNR and FQNEAQ (reference sequence). The CDR3 contains 12 residues. After removal of 6 bases from V and 11 bases from J, the junction contained 9 bases not matched to a gene. This CDR3 reads CASSDRAFRAFF. CDR3 sequence (DNA): TGTGCCAGCAGTGACAGGGCCTTTCGCGCTTTCTTT.

The chain uses TRBV9 and TRBJ2-1; tentatively, D is TRBD1 (6 bases). V was shortened by 4 bases and J by 2 bases, with 19 bases between the two germline ends. Germline-derived CDR1 and CDR2 are SGDLS and YYNGEE. This CDR3 is 17 amino acids long. CDR3 coding DNA: TGTGCCAGCAGCTCAGGGGACGGTGGGGTAGCCTACAATGAGCAGTTCTTC. Protein sequence: CASSSGDGGVAYNEQFF.

The rearrangement uses TRBV10-3 and TRBJ1-2, with 9 bases that match TRBD1. After removal of 10 bases from V and 3 bases from J, the junction contained 18 bases not matched to a gene. Germline V CDR1 and CDR2: ENHRY, SYGVKD. This CDR3 has 17 residues. The CDR3 sequence is CASHEQGAGFADYGYTF. The CDR3 DNA reads as TGTGCCAGCCATGAACAGGGGGCGGGCTTCGCGGACTATGGCTACACCTTC.

The chain recombines TRBV15 with TRBJ1-4, with 7 nucleotides matching TRBD1. CDR1 and CDR2 (germline): LNHNV, YYDKDF (reference sequence). The CDR3 runs 15 residues. The V gene end was trimmed by 1 base and the J gene end by 6 bases; junction bases not matched to a gene: 5. The CDR3 DNA is TGTGCCACCAGCAGAGGCCGACAGGGACATGAAAAACTGTTTTTT. Its translation: CATSRGRQGHEKLFF.

The V call is TRBV18, the J call TRBJ2-3, with 7 bases matching TRBD2. The CDR3 is 17 residues long. From germline, CDR1 is KGHSH and CDR2 LQKENI. Trimming took 3 bases from V and 5 from J; bases not matched to a gene: 14. The CDR3 DNA reads as TGTGCCAGCTCACCGGCCGTTGGCGGGAGTCGGGGAGATACGCAGTATTTT. It yields the protein CASSPAVGGSRGDTQYF. The full variable domain, in which reference TRBV18 and TRBJ2-3 provide the parts outside the CDR3, is NAGVMQNPRHLVRRRGQEARLRCSPMKGHSHVYWYRQLPEEGLKFMVYLQKENIIDESGMPKERFSAEFPKEGPSILRIQQVVRGDSAAYFCASSPAVGGSRGDTQYFGPGTRLTVL.

The V call is TRBV29-1, the J call TRBJ2-7; 8 bases align to TRBD1. Trimming cost V 6 bases and J 2 bases; bases outside gene matches: 9. The CDR3 contains 14 residues. Looked up from germline, CDR1 is SQVTM and CDR2 is ANQGSEA. The chain's CDR3 is CSVGPGTGTYEQYF. The CDR3 DNA sequence: TGCAGCGTGGGTCCCGGGACAGGTACCTACGAGCAGTACTTC.

The chain carries TRBV29-1 and TRBJ2-5; D unclear. The CDR3 length is 12 residues. V was pared by 3 bases and J by 5 bases, with 10 bases between. Germline CDR1 reads SQVTM; CDR2 reads ANQGSEA. This CDR3 is CSVDASRETQYF. The DNA for the CDR3 is TGCAGCGTTGACGCATCCCGGGAGACCCAGTACTTC.

The V gene is TRBV30, the J gene TRBJ2-1; D perhaps matches TRBD1 (6 bases). V lost 0 bases and J lost 9, with 9 bases in between. The CDR3 spans 12 residues. Germline V gives CDR1 GTSNPN, CDR2 SVGIG (reference sequence). CDR3 amino acids: CAWSVSQGEQFF. The CDR3 DNA sequence: TGTGCCTGGAGTGTGTCACAGGGTGAGCAGTTCTTC.

This chain links TRBV7-9 with TRBJ2-7, with 9 bases fitting TRBD1. The germline V gene encodes CDR1 SEHNR and CDR2 FQNEAQ (reference sequence). Trimming cost V 5 bases and J 4 bases; bases outside gene matches: 9. The CDR3 extends over 15 amino acids. The CDR3 here is CASSPPGTGPYEQYF. Written as DNA, the CDR3 is TGTGCCAGCAGCCCTCCCGGGACAGGGCCATACGAGCAGTACTTC.

The V call is TRBV5-1, the J call TRBJ2-7, with 8 bases matching TRBD2. J lost 4 bases, V lost 3 bases, and 6 bases had no gene match. Germline V lookup: CDR1 SGHRS, CDR2 YFSETQ. This CDR3 contains 14 residues. The CDR3 reads CASSSQAGAYEQYF. DNA for the CDR3: TGCGCCAGCAGCTCCCAAGCGGGAGCTTACGAGCAGTACTTC.

V and J are TRBV14 and TRBJ1-3; weak D call: TRBD1 (6 bases). The germline gives CDR1 SGHDN, CDR2 FVKESK. The V gene lost 4 bases and the J gene lost 0 bases, with 13 bases spanning the gap. The CDR3 spans 16 residues. CDR3: CASSLGQSYSGNTIYF. The DNA of the CDR3 is TGTGCCAGCAGCCTCGGACAGTCGTACTCTGGAAACACCATATATTTT.

The chain links TRBV30 to TRBJ1-1; D unclear. CDR3 size: 14 residues. Germline assignment: CDR1 GTSNPN and CDR2 SVGIG (reference sequence). Trimming removed 3 bases from V and 2 bases from J, with 13 bases in between. The CDR3 spells CAWSRGQRNTEAFF. The DNA for the CDR3 is TGTGCCTGGAGCCGCGGGCAGAGAAACACTGAAGCTTTCTTT.

This clone was detected only a few times. Other nucleotide sequences in the sample specify the same CDR3. The chain couples TRBV21-1 to TRBJ1-5. TRBV21-1 is assigned pseudogene status. The CDR3 sequence is 17 residues long. CDR3 protein: CASSKREGRGSNQPQHF. As DNA, the CDR3 is TGTGCCAGCAGCAAACGGGAGGGGCGCGGAAGCAATCAGCCCCAGCATTTT.

The J gene is TRBJ1-1, the V gene TRBV18; 10 bases line up with TRBD1. Per germline, CDR1 KGHSH and CDR2 LQKENI. V lost 0 bases to trimming and J lost 5 bases; unmatched junction nucleotides: 3. This CDR3 has 15 amino acids. The CDR3 loop is CASSPPGTGVTEAFF. DNA of the CDR3: TGTGCCAGCTCACCACCGGGGACAGGGGTAACTGAAGCTTTCTTT. Drawing the rest from reference TRBV18 and TRBJ1-1, the complete variable domain is NAGVMQNPRHLVRRRGQEARLRCSPMKGHSHVYWYRQLPEEGLKFMVYLQKENIIDESGMPKERFSAEFPKEGPSILRIQQVVRGDSAAYFCASSPPGTGVTEAFFGQGTRLTVV.

The chain has TRBV11-2 and TRBJ2-7; TRBD1 agrees at 10 bases. The germline V gene encodes CDR1 SGHAT and CDR2 FQNNGV. V trimming: 2 bases; J trimming: 3 bases; junction bases outside the gene matches: 4. The CDR3 is 15 amino acids. CDR3 loop: CASSLQRTGGYEQYF. The CDR3 DNA reads as TGTGCCAGCAGCTTACAACGGACAGGGGGCTACGAGCAGTACTTC.

The rearrangement uses TRBV5-1 and TRBJ2-7; D might be TRBD2 (6 bases). Trimming cost V 0 bases and J 5 bases, with 18 bases left between them. This CDR3 is 16 amino acids long. Germline V gene lookup returns CDR1 SGHRS and CDR2 YFSETQ. This CDR3 reads CASSLAGRGGGDEQYF. The CDR3 DNA sequence: TGCGCCAGCAGCTTGGCGGGTCGAGGAGGCGGGGACGAGCAGTACTTC.

This chain links TRBV6-4 with TRBJ2-1; D might be TRBD2 (5 bases). The CDR3 contains 10 residues. CDR1 and CDR2 (germline): MRHNA, SNTAGT. Trimming stripped 9 bases from V and 10 bases from J, with 10 bases between. CDR3 amino acids: CAREVGEQFF. The CDR3 nucleotides are TGTGCCAGGGAGGTTGGCGAGCAGTTCTTC.

This chain joins TRBV7-2 and TRBJ1-2; 8 bases fit TRBD1. The CDR3 consists of 14 residues. Germline V gives CDR1 SGHTA, CDR2 FQGNSA. Trimming cost V 1 base and J 5 bases; bases outside gene matches: 3. The CDR3 is CASSLEDRVYGYTF. In DNA, the CDR3 is TGTGCCAGCAGCTTAGAGGACAGGGTTTATGGCTACACCTTC.

CDR3 coding DNA: TGCGCCACCTCAAATATAACAGGGTACACCGGGGAGCTGTTTTTT. Translated: CATSNITGYTGELFF. V is TRBV5-1 and J is TRBJ2-2, with D possibly being TRBD1 (6 bases). Trimming removed 9 bases at V and 3 bases at J, with 18 bases between. Germline assignment: CDR1 SGHRS and CDR2 YFSETQ. The CDR3 is 15 amino acids.

The rearrangement joins TRBV5-4 to TRBJ2-2; TRBD2 matches 8 bases. The CDR3 has 17 residues. V was pared by 4 bases and J by 3 bases, with 11 bases of the junction left unmatched. Germline assignment: CDR1 SGHNT and CDR2 YYREEE (reference sequence). This CDR3 reads CASSPRLGAGDTGELFF. The CDR3 DNA reads TGTGCCAGCAGCCCTCGTTTGGGAGCGGGAGACACCGGGGAGCTGTTTTTT.

This chain uses TRBV11-1 with TRBJ2-5; 7 nucleotides match TRBD2. The assigned J gene may be wrong: the sequence end matches TRBJ2-7 better. The CDR3 is 14 residues long. Germline CDR1 is SGHAT and CDR2 is FQDESV (reference sequence). The CDR3 DNA reads as TGTGCCAGCAGCTTAGCGGGAGGGCCAGGCGAGCAGTACTTC. It codes for CASSLAGGPGEQYF.